The 9 T cell receptor beta chains listed next were all sequenced from one sample in a study of glioma-infiltrating T cells after dendritic cell vaccination. Generated by immunoSEQ multiplex PCR, the TCRdb table keeps only in-frame clones and is missing some. The sample has under 4,000 clones, approximately 79% seen once. The sequencing used tumor tissue, collected before dendritic cell vaccination. All receptors derive from a human donor with glioblastoma.

The chain employs TRBV6-1 and TRBJ1-6, with unresolved D. V shed 0 bases and J shed 10 bases, with 7 bases lying between them. Germline-derived CDR1 and CDR2 are MNHNS and SASEGT. The CDR3 spans 13 residues. CDR3 sequence (DNA): TGTGCCAGCAGTGAAGCGACTGACTCACCCCTCCACTTT. The encoded protein is CASSEATDSPLHF.

This rearrangement joins TRBV6-6 to TRBJ1-2; 7 bases fit TRBD1. The V segment lost 6 bases and the J segment 2 bases; nucleotides outside the gene matches: 3. Germline V gene lookup returns CDR1 MNHNY and CDR2 SVGAGI (reference sequence). The CDR3 has 13 residues. The CDR3 coding sequence is TGTGCCAGCAGAACGGACAGGAACTATGGCTACACCTTC. Protein: CASRTDRNYGYTF.

The V call is TRBV9, the J call TRBJ2-3, with a weak D call TRBD2 (6 bases). Germline-derived CDR1 and CDR2 are SGDLS and YYNGEE. V was clipped by 4 bases and J by 3 bases, with 15 bases between them. The CDR3 has 15 residues. The CDR3 nucleotides are TGTGCCAGCAGCCGCGGGACCCCCGGGACAGATACGCAGTATTTT. It is translated as CASSRGTPGTDTQYF.

This clone has a handful of counts. In DNA, the CDR3 is TGTGCCAGCAGCCCGTTACAGGATGGGTTGGGGGAGCTGTTTTTT. Amino acids: CASSPLQDGLGELFF. V and J are TRBV7-2 and TRBJ2-2; tentatively, D is TRBD1 (5 bases). The CDR3 covers 15 residues. Germline CDR1 reads SGHTA; CDR2 reads FQGNSA. V was clipped by 5 bases and J by 8 bases, with 18 bases between them.

This chain joins TRBV7-2 and TRBJ2-3; D is undetermined. V lost 1 base and J 0 bases, leaving 5 bases between the germline ends. Germline V gene sequence: CDR1 SGHTA, CDR2 FQGNSA. CDR3 size: 14 residues. The CDR3 sequence: CASSLVSSTDTQYF. The CDR3 nucleotides are TGTGCCAGCAGCTTAGTTTCGAGCACAGATACGCAGTATTTT.

The sample holds a few counts of this clone. The rearrangement uses TRBV27 and TRBJ1-2; 7 positions match TRBD1. Germline V gives CDR1 MNHEY, CDR2 SMNVEV (reference sequence). After removal of 2 bases from V and 5 bases from J, the junction contained 8 bases not matched to a gene. The CDR3 totals 15 residues. The CDR3: CASSLGRGSGYGYTF. For the CDR3, the DNA is TGTGCCAGCAGTTTAGGCAGGGGGAGTGGTTATGGCTACACCTTC.

The rearrangement joins TRBV7-2 to TRBJ2-1; TRBD2 aligns across 9 bases. V was clipped by 0 bases and J by 6 bases; unmatched bases: 3. The CDR3 consists of 15 residues. CDR1 is SGHTA, CDR2 FQGNSA, per germline. CDR3 in DNA: TGTGCCAGCAGCTTAGCTAGCGGGGGAATCAATGAGCAGTTCTTC. It specifies CASSLASGGINEQFF.

This chain uses TRBV5-4 with TRBJ1-2, with 7 bases lining up with TRBD1. V shed 4 bases and J 5 bases; nucleotides not matched to a gene: 8. Germline CDR1 reads SGHNT; CDR2 reads YYREEE (reference sequence). This CDR3 spans 14 amino acids. CDR3 sequence: CASSVDMTGYGYTF. In nucleotides, the CDR3 is TGTGCCAGCAGCGTCGATATGACAGGGTATGGCTACACCTTC.

The chain carries TRBV29-1 and TRBJ2-6; 7 nucleotides match TRBD1. The CDR3 loop spans 15 amino acids. Germline V gene sequence: CDR1 SQVTM, CDR2 ANQGSEA. V was pared by 4 bases and J by 0 bases, with 3 bases of the junction left unmatched. CDR3 DNA: TGCAGCGTTGTAGGGGGCTTCTCTGGGGCCAACGTCCTGACTTTC. It translates to CSVVGGFSGANVLTF.